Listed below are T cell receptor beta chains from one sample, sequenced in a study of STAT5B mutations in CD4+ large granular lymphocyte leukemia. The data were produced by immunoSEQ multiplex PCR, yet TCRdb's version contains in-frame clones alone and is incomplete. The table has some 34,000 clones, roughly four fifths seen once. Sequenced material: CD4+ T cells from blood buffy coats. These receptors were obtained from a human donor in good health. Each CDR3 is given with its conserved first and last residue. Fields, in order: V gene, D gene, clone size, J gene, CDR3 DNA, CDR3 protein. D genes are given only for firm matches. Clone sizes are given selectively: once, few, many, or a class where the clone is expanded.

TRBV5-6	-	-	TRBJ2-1	TGTGCCAGCAGCCCTCTCGGAAGCGCTACCTACAATGAGCAGTTCTTC	CASSPLGSATYNEQFF
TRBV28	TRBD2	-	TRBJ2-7	TGTGCCAGCAGTCGGACTAGCGGGGACTCCTACGAGCAGTACTTC	CASSRTSGDSYEQYF
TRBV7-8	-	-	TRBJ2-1	TGTGCCAGCAGCTTGGGCACCATATCCTACAATGAGCAGTTCTTC	CASSLGTISYNEQFF
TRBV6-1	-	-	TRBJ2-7	TGTGCCAGCAGCAGAAACGGCCAGTCCTACGAGCAGTACTTC	CASSRNGQSYEQYF
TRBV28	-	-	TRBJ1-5	TGTGCCAGCAGTCCGCTACGGCCGGGGGATCAGCCCCAGCATTTT	CASSPLRPGDQPQHF
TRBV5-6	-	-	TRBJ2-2	TGTGCCAGCAGCGGCGGGATGGACCCACTAACCTTGAACACCGGGGAGCTGTTTTTT	CASSGGMDPLTLNTGELFF
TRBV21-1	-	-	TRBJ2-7	TGTGCCAGCAGCAAAGAGCGGAACTACGAGCAGTACTTC	CASSKERNYEQYF
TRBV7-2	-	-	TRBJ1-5	TGTGCCAGCAGCTTCTCTGGACAGCCCCAGCATTTT	CASSFSGQPQHF
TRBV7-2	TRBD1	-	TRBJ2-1	TGTGCCAGCAGCCCGCGGACAGGGATTAATGAGCAGTTCTTC	CASSPRTGINEQFF
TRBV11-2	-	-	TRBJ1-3	TGTGCCAGCAGCTTAGATGCTGAGTCATCTGGAAACACCATATATTTT	CASSLDAESSGNTIYF
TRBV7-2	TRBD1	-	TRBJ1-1	TGTGCCAGCAGCTTCTCAGGGGGCGCAGACACTGAAGCTTTCTTT	CASSFSGGADTEAFF
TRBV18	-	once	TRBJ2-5	TGTGCCAGCTCAAGCCGGGACTTAGGAGAGACCCAGTACTTC	CASSSRDLGETQYF
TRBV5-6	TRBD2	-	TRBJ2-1	TGTGCCAGCAGCTTGGGTACGGGAGGAGGTCCGATTAATGAGCAGTTCTTC	CASSLGTGGGPINEQFF
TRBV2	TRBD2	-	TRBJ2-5	TGTGCCAGCAGTGGGACTAGCGGGAACCAAGAGACCCAGTACTTC	CASSGTSGNQETQYF
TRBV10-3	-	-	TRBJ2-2	TGTGCCATCAAGGCAGGGGGGACCGGGGAGCTGTTTTTT	CAIKAGGTGELFF
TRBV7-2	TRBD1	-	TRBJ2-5	TGTGCCAGCAGAGACAGGGTGGCAGAGACCCAGTACTTC	CASRDRVAETQYF
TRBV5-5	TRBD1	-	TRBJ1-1	TGTGCCAGCAGCCCCGGCGCCGGGACAGTCACTGAAGCTTTCTTT	CASSPGAGTVTEAFF
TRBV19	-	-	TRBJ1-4	TGTGCCAGTAGTATCGGCCCAGCGGGTGAAAAACTGTTTTTT	CASSIGPAGEKLFF
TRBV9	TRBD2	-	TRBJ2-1	TGTGCCAGCAGCGGAGGGGGGCTAGCGGGGGCTTACACATCCTACAATGAGCAGTTCTTC	CASSGGGLAGAYTSYNEQFF
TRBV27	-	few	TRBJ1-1	TGTGCCAGCGGCAGGTGGAACACTGAAGCTTTCTTT	CASGRWNTEAFF
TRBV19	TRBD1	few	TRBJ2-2	TGTGCCAGTCGGACAGGGTTTGGCGGGGAGCTGTTTTTT	CASRTGFGGELFF
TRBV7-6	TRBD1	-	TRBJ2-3	TGTGCCAGCAGCTTAGGCCAGGGGGCCGGCACAGATACGCAGTATTTT	CASSLGQGAGTDTQYF
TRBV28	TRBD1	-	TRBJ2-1	TGTGCCAGCAGTTTTACGATAAGGGGGCGGGCTTCTGGTGAGCAGTTCTTC	CASSFTIRGRASGEQFF
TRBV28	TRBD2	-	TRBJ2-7	TGTGCCAGCAGCCTATGGGCTAGCGGGAGGACATACGAGCAGTACTTC	CASSLWASGRTYEQYF
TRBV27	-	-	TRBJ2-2	TGTGCCAGCAGTGCACAGGACACCGGGGAGCTGTTTTTT	CASSAQDTGELFF
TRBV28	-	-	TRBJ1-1	TGTGCCATCCACGGAGGAATCACTGAAGCTTTCTTT	CAIHGGITEAFF
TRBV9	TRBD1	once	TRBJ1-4	TGTGCCAGCAGCGTAGGAGGGGGCACTAATGAAAAACTGTTTTTT	CASSVGGGTNEKLFF
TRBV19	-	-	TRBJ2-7	TGTGCCAGTAGTTTTGGGACCAAGCAGTACTTC	CASSFGTKQYF
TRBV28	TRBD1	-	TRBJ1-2	TGTGCCAGCAGTTTACGTGACAGGGGAGCGACTATCGGCTACACCTTC	CASSLRDRGATIGYTF
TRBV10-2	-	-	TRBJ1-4	TGCGCCAGCAGGAGGGACTCTGAAAAACTGTTTTTT	CASRRDSEKLFF
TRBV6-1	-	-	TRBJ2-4	TGTGCCAGCAAGCGGGCAGACTGGTACTTC	CASKRADWYF
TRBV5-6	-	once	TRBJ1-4	TGTGCCAGCAATATCCGGTTCGCAACTAATGAAAAACTGTTTTTT	CASNIRFATNEKLFF
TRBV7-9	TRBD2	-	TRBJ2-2	TGTGCCAGCAGCTTAATCGGACCTAGCGGCGACACCGGGGAGCTGTTTTTT	CASSLIGPSGDTGELFF
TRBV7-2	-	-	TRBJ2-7	TGTGCCAGCAGCTTAGCGGGGGGTGCATACTCCTACGAGCAGTACTTC	CASSLAGGAYSYEQYF
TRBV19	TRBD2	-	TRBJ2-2	TGTGCCAGTAGTATAGGCCTAGCGGGAGGGCCAACCGGGGAGCTGTTTTTT	CASSIGLAGGPTGELFF
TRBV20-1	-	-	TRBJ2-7	TGCAGTGCTAGAGCCGGGGGCGAGCAGTACTTC	CSARAGGEQYF